This T cell receptor (beta chain) was obtained from a study of tumor-infiltrating lymphocytes in primary liver carcinoma. The CDR3 is made up of 13 amino acids. Per germline, CDR1 MNHEY and CDR2 SVGEGT. The authors took blood RNA from unsorted whole blood and also extracted germline DNA. Production of TCR beta cDNA used roughly 0.55 ug total RNA together with a constant-region primer. What produced the TCR beta libraries was three nested multiplex PCR rounds using slightly modified ARM-PCR. Both of the initial two PCR rounds ran for about 9 cycles and employed TRBV1-TRBV30 forward primers alongside a C-beta reverse primer. TCRdb called the multiplex PCR reads again in MiXCR, with one record for every CDR3 protein. The sample lists over 250,000 distinct CDR3 sequences; almost 60% were seen once. Regarding this clonotype: Compared with germline, one end of the junction differs, possibly owing to a read error.

This TCR came from a woman aged 25 to 45 with primary liver carcinoma and hepatitis B virus infection. The sequenced sample consisted of peripheral blood. The chain recombines TRBV6-2 or TRBV6-3 with TRBJ1-5; D is possibly TRBD1 (6 bases). CDR3 nucleotides: TGTGTCAGCCGACAGGCCAGCAATCAGCCCCAACATTTT. It codes for CVSRQASNQPQHF.